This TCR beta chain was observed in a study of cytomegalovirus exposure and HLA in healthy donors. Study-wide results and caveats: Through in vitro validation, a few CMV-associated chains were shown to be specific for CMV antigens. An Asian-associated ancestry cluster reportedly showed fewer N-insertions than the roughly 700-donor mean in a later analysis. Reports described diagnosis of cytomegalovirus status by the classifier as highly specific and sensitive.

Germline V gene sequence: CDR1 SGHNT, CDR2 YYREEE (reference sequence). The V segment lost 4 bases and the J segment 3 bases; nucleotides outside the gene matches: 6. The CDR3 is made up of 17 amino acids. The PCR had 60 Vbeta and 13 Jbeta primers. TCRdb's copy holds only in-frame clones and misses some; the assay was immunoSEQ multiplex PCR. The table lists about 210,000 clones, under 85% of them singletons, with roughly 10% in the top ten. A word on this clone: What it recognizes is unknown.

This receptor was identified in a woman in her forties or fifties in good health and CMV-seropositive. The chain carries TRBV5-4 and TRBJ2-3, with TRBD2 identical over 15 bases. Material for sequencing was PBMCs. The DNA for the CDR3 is TGTGCCAGCAGCCCGTTCGGGACTAGCGGGGGGACAGATACGCAGTATTTT. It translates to CASSPFGTSGGTDTQYF.